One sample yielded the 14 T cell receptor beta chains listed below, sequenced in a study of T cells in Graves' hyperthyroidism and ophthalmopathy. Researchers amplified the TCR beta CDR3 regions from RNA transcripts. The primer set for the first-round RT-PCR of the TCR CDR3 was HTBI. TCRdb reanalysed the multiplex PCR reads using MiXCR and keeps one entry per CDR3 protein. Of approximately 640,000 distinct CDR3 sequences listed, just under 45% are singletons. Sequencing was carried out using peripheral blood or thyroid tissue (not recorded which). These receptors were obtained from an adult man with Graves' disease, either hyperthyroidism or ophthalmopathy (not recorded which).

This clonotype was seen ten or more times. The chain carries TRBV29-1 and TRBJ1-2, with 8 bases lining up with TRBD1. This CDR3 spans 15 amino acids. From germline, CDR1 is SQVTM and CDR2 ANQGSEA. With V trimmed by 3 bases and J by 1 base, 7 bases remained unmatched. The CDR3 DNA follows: TGCAGCGTTGAGGGTGGGACAGGCCTTAACTATGGCTACACCTTC. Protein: CSVEGGTGLNYGYTF.

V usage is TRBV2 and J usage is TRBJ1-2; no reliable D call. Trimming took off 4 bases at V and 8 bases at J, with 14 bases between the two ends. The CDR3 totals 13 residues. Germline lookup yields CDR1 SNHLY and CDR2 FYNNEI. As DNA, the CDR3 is TGTGCCAGCAGTGCCCTGGACCTGGGGGGCTACACCTTC. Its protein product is CASSALDLGGYTF.

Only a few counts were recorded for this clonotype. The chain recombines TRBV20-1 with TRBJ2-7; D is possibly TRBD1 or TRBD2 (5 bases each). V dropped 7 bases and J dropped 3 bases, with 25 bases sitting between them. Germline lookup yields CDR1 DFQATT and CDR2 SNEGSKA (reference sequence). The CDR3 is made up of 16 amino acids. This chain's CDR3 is CSGRGARVGENYEQYF. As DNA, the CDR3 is TGCAGTGGGAGAGGTGCGCGGGTGGGGGAAAACTACGAGCAGTACTTC.

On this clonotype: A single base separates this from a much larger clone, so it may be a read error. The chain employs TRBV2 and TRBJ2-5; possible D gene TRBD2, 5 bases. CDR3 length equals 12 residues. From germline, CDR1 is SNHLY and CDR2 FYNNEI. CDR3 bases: TGTGCCAGCAGCCAATGGACTGAGACCCAGTGCTTC. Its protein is CASSQWTETQCF.

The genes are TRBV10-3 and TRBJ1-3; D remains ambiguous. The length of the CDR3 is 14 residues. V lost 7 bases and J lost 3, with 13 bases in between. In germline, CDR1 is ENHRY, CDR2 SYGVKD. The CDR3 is CAINTGPSGNTIYF. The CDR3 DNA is TGTGCCATCAATACCGGGCCCAGTGGAAACACCATATATTTT.

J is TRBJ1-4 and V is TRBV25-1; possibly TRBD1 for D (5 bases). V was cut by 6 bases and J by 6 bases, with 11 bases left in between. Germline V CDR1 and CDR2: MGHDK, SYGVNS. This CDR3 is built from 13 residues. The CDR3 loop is CASRGGLDEKLFF. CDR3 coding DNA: TGTGCCAGCAGGGGGGGGTTGGATGAAAAACTGTTTTTT.

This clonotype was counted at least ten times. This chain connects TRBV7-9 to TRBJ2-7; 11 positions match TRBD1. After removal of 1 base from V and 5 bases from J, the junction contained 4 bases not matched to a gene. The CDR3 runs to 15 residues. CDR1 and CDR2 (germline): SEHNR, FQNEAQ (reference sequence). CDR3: CASSLERTGGNEQYF. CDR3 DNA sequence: TGTGCCAGCAGCTTAGAGAGGACAGGGGGCAACGAGCAGTACTTC.

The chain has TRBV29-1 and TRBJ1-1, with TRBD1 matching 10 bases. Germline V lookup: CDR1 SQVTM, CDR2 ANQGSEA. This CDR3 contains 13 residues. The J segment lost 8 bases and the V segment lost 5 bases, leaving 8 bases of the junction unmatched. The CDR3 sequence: CSVRDRGGQEAFF. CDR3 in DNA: TGCAGCGTTAGGGACAGGGGAGGCCAGGAAGCTTTCTTT.

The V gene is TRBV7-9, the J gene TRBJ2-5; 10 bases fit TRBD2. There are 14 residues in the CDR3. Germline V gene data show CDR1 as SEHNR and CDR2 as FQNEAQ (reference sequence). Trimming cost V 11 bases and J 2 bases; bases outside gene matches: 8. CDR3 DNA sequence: TGTGCCGGGCAAGCGGGGGGGGCTCAAGAGACCCAGTACTTC. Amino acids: CAGQAGGAQETQYF.

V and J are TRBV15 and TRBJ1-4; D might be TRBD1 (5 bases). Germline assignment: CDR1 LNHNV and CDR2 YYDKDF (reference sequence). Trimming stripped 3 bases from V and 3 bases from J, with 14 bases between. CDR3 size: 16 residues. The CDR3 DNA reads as TGTGCCACCAGCAGCTTGGGGACCTGGGCTAATGAAAAACTGTTTTTT. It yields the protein CATSSLGTWANEKLFF.

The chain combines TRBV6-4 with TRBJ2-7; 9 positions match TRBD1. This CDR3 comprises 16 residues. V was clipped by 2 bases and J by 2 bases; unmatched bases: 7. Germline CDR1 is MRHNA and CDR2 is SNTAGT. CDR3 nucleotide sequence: TGTGCCAGCAGTGACGAAACCGGGACAGGGCCCTACGAGCAGTACTTC. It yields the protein CASSDETGTGPYEQYF.

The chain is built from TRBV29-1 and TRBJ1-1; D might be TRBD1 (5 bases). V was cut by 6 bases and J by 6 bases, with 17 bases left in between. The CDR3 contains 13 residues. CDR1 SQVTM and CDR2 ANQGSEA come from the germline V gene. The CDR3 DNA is TGCAGCGTAGATGTGGGACGGCTACCTGAAGCTTTCTTT. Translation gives CSVDVGRLPEAFF.

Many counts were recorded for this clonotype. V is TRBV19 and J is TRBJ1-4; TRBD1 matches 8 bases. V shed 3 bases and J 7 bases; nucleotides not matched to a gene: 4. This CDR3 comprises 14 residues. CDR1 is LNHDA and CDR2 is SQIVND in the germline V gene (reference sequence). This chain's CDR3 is CASSMRTGPEKLFF. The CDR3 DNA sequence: TGTGCCAGTAGTATGAGGACAGGGCCTGAAAAACTGTTTTTT.

CDR3 sequence reads: CASSGQDTYEQYF. The CDR3 DNA reads TGTGCCAGTAGTGGACAAGATACCTACGAGCAGTACTTC. The chain uses TRBV19 and TRBJ2-7; D may be TRBD1 (5 bases). Germline CDR1 LNHDA, CDR2 SQIVND (reference sequence). The CDR3 runs 13 residues. Trimming removed 5 bases from V and 2 bases from J, with 10 bases in between.